The 31 T cell receptor beta chains listed next were all sequenced from one sample in a study of blood T cell repertoires in COVID-19 (dated by TCRdb to the early 2020s). Library preparation used the immunoSEQ multiplex PCR assay. TCRdb obtained this table from immuneACCESS and retained in-frame rearrangements with V and J assigned. These tables miss some clones; where compared with another copy, unresolved V genes account for less than half of the shortfall, and the remainder is unexplained. For this sample the table gives around 250,000 clones, of which more than 85% were detected only once. The top ten clonotypes cover 1.5% to 2% of the sample. Sequenced material: PBMCs or T cells enriched from blood (not recorded which). The receptors originated from a woman between 50 and 59 years old who had recovered from COVID-19.

The chain carries TRBV12-5 and TRBJ1-5, with TRBD1 matching 9 bases. Per the germline V gene, CDR1 is LGHNT and CDR2 is FRNRAP. V trimming: 6 bases; J trimming: 4 bases; junction bases outside the gene matches: 10. This CDR3 has 16 amino acids. In DNA form, the CDR3 reads TGTGCTAGTGGCAAATCCGACAGGGGGATTAATCAGCCCCAGCATTTT. Translation gives CASGKSDRGINQPQHF.

A single count supports this clone. The chain uses TRBV18 and TRBJ1-3; no clear D. The CDR3 has 16 residues. V was shortened by 3 bases and J by 0 bases, with 12 bases between the two germline ends. CDR1 is KGHSH and CDR2 is LQKENI in the germline V gene. CDR3: CASSPSVVVSGNTIYF. The CDR3 nucleotides read TGTGCCAGCTCACCGTCCGTAGTCGTCTCTGGAAACACCATATATTTT.

The CDR3 DNA sequence: TGTGCCAGCAGCCAAGACAGGGAAGCTTTCTTT. Translation gives CASSQDREAFF. The chain couples TRBV3-1 (or the pseudogene TRBV3-2) to TRBJ1-1; no clear D. Germline CDR1 LGHDT, CDR2 YNNKEL (reference sequence). This CDR3 comprises 11 residues. Trimming removed 0 bases from V and 8 bases from J, with 4 bases in between.

The rearrangement uses TRBV12-3 or TRBV12-4 and TRBJ2-3, with TRBD2 as a possible D gene (5 bases). The CDR3 runs to 13 residues. Trimming took 3 bases from V and 6 from J, leaving 10 bases between them. CDR3 DNA: TGTGCCAGCAGTTTGGTCAGAGGGGATACGCAGTATTTT. Protein sequence: CASSLVRGDTQYF.

A note on this clone: This CDR3 is also generated by other DNA sequences in the sample. The rearrangement links TRBV19 to TRBJ2-5; 9 positions match TRBD2. The CDR3 is 15 residues long. Germline CDR1 and CDR2: LNHDA and SQIVND (reference sequence). V lost 2 bases to trimming and J lost 1 base; unmatched junction nucleotides: 2. CDR3 in DNA: TGTGCCAGTAGTATATCAGCGGGAGGCCAAGAGACCCAGTACTTC. Translated: CASSISAGGQETQYF.

CDR3 DNA sequence: TGCGCCAGCAGCCGAACTAGCGGGAGTCGCACAGATACGCAGTATTTT. Its protein is CASSRTSGSRTDTQYF. The V call is TRBV4-1, the J call TRBJ2-3; TRBD2 aligns across 11 bases. The germline V gene encodes CDR1 MGHRA and CDR2 YSYEKL. The CDR3 extends over 16 amino acids. With 4 bases clipped from V and 1 base from J, the junction kept 4 bases outside the gene matches.

This rearrangement joins TRBV18 to TRBJ2-1; D gene ambiguous. Trimming pared 0 bases from V and 2 bases from J, leaving 8 bases between. Per the germline V gene, CDR1 is KGHSH and CDR2 is LQKENI. This CDR3 region has 15 residues. The CDR3: CASSPPTSAYNEQFF. In nucleotides, the CDR3 is TGTGCCAGCTCACCACCGACATCGGCCTACAATGAGCAGTTCTTC.

The chain is built from TRBV11-2 and TRBJ2-1, with 8 bases fitting TRBD2. The CDR3 sequence is 16 residues long. CDR1 is SGHAT, CDR2 FQNNGV, per germline. Germline trimming cut 5 bases from V and 5 bases from J; bases unmatched to any gene: 11. The CDR3 is CASSPWGAGDHNEQFF. CDR3 coding DNA: TGTGCCAGCAGCCCTTGGGGAGCGGGAGATCACAATGAGCAGTTCTTC.

The chain couples TRBV9 to TRBJ1-2; unclear D gene. Germline assignment: CDR1 SGDLS and CDR2 YYNGEE. This CDR3 contains 18 residues. V was pared by 4 bases and J by 4 bases, with 26 bases between. This CDR3 is CASSKSGLMSSGGYGYTF. CDR3 coding DNA: TGTGCCAGCAGCAAATCAGGCTTGATGTCATCGGGAGGCTATGGCTACACCTTC. The full variable domain, with the rest looked up from reference TRBV9 and TRBJ1-2, is DSGVTQTPKHLITATGQRVTLRCSPRSGDLSVYWYQQSLDQGLQFLIQYYNGEERAKGNILERFSAQQFPDLHSELNLSSLELGDSALYFCASSKSGLMSSGGYGYTFGSGTRLTVV.

This chain joins TRBV30 and TRBJ2-3; the match to TRBD2 covers 9 bases. V lost 1 base to trimming and J lost 5 bases; unmatched junction nucleotides: 13. The germline gives CDR1 GTSNPN, CDR2 SVGIG (reference sequence). The CDR3 length is 17 residues. CDR3 bases: TGTGCCTGGAGTGCCTGGACGTCCCTAGCGGGGCAAGATACGCAGTATTTT. This codes for CAWSAWTSLAGQDTQYF.

The genes are TRBV19 and TRBJ2-3, with TRBD2 matching 7 bases. V dropped 10 bases and J dropped 6; count of bases not matched to a gene: 10. This CDR3 spans 13 amino acids. Germline-derived CDR1 and CDR2 are LNHDA and SQIVND (reference sequence). CDR3 amino acids: CATQSGDGDTQYF. CDR3 nucleotide sequence: TGTGCCACCCAAAGCGGGGACGGGGATACGCAGTATTTT.

CDR3 amino acids: CSVEGQGITGELFF. The DNA for the CDR3 is TGCAGCGTTGAGGGACAGGGGATAACCGGGGAGCTGTTTTTT. The chain carries TRBV29-1 and TRBJ2-2, with 10 bases matching TRBD1. Germline trimming cut 3 bases from V and 5 bases from J; bases unmatched to any gene: 3. This CDR3 comprises 14 residues. From germline, CDR1 is SQVTM and CDR2 ANQGSEA.

This chain joins TRBV2 and TRBJ1-4, with D possibly being TRBD1 (6 bases). Germline CDR1 and CDR2: SNHLY and FYNNEI. The CDR3 has 18 amino acids. Deletions cut 5 bases from V and 3 bases from J, with 22 bases between. The CDR3 is CASSSALDSVRSNEKLFF. The CDR3 nucleotides are TGTGCCAGCAGTTCCGCGCTGGACAGCGTTCGTTCTAATGAAAAACTGTTTTTT.

The chain joins TRBV2 to TRBJ1-1, with unresolved D. The CDR3 has 14 amino acids. Germline lookup yields CDR1 SNHLY and CDR2 FYNNEI. V was clipped by 2 bases and J by 1 base, with 8 bases between them. DNA for the CDR3: TGTGCCAGCAGTGAACTATCTAAGAACACTGAAGCTTTCTTT. Its protein product is CASSELSKNTEAFF.

V usage is TRBV19 and J usage is TRBJ1-1; possible D gene TRBD1, 5 bases. CDR1 and CDR2 (germline): LNHDA, SQIVND (reference sequence). The V end lost 8 bases, the J end lost 10 bases, and 8 bases lay between the germline ends. There are 9 residues in the CDR3. As DNA, the CDR3 is TGTGCCAGTGGGGGGGGAGCTTTCTTT. This encodes CASGGGAFF.

The chain employs TRBV2 and TRBJ1-5, with TRBD1 matching over 8 bases. The V gene's germline CDR1 is SNHLY and CDR2 FYNNEI. Trimming took 6 bases from V and 6 from J; bases not matched to a gene: 7. The CDR3 extends over 14 amino acids. The CDR3 nucleotides are TGTGCCAGCAGGGACAGGGACTGGGCTCAGCCCCAGCATTTT. Its protein is CASRDRDWAQPQHF.

The chain couples TRBV15 to TRBJ2-2; 7 bases map to TRBD1. Germline CDR1 LNHNV, CDR2 YYDKDF (reference sequence). This CDR3 spans 15 amino acids. V was pared by 3 bases and J by 2 bases, with 3 bases of the junction left unmatched. The CDR3 reads CATSSRDSNTGELFF. DNA for the CDR3: TGTGCCACCAGCAGCCGGGACAGCAACACCGGGGAGCTGTTTTTT.

The V call is TRBV2, the J call TRBJ1-6; 8 bases align to TRBD1. Germline V gene sequence: CDR1 SNHLY, CDR2 FYNNEI. This CDR3 comprises 14 residues. J gave up 5 bases and V 4 bases, and 1 base lay outside the gene matches. In DNA, the CDR3 is TGTGCCAGCAGTGGGACAGGGAATAATTCACCCCTCCACTTT. Encoded protein: CASSGTGNNSPLHF.

The chain joins TRBV5-1 to TRBJ2-2; D might be TRBD2 (6 bases). CDR3 size: 16 residues. The ends were cut back, 0 bases at V and 5 bases at J, with 14 bases in the middle. Germline CDR1 and CDR2: SGHRS and YFSETQ. In nucleotides, the CDR3 is TGCGCCAGCAGCTTGGCCGGAGGGCGGTCGACCGGGGAGCTGTTTTTT. Translating gives CASSLAGGRSTGELFF.

This chain links TRBV27 with TRBJ1-1; 7 positions match TRBD1. The junction had 2 bases not matched to a gene; V was cut back by 3 bases and J by 1 base. The CDR3 loop spans 14 amino acids. Germline assignment: CDR1 MNHEY and CDR2 SMNVEV (reference sequence). As DNA, the CDR3 is TGTGCCAGCAGTTTGGAGGGGGCGAACACTGAAGCTTTCTTT. Translation: CASSLEGANTEAFF.

The chain carries TRBV30 and TRBJ1-6; 8 bases are a match to TRBD1. CDR1 is GTSNPN and CDR2 is SVGIG in the germline V gene (reference sequence). Trimming removed 7 bases from V and 5 bases from J; junction bases left unmatched: 7. There are 14 residues in the CDR3. The CDR3 spells CAYRDRKNNSPLHF. DNA of the CDR3: TGTGCCTACCGGGACAGGAAGAATAATTCACCCCTCCACTTT.

The gene calls are TRBV28 and TRBJ2-7; D remains unclear. Germline assignment: CDR1 MDHEN and CDR2 SYDVKM. Trimming cost V 3 bases and J 2 bases, with 14 bases left between them. This CDR3 has 15 residues. The CDR3 DNA reads as TGTGCCAGCAGTTTTATTCTAGGTAAAGCCTACGAGCAGTACTTC. The encoded protein is CASSFILGKAYEQYF.

The CDR3 spells CASSLGGSNTEAFF. The CDR3, as DNA: TGTGCCAGTAGTCTGGGGGGATCGAACACTGAAGCTTTCTTT. The gene calls are TRBV19 and TRBJ1-1; maybe TRBD1 (5 bases). V was cut by 5 bases and J by 1 base, with 11 bases left in between. Germline V lookup: CDR1 LNHDA, CDR2 SQIVND (reference sequence). The CDR3 covers 14 residues.

As regards this clone: Relative to the germline gene, one junction end is altered; a read error may explain this. The V call is TRBV20-1, the J call TRBJ2-1; 10 nucleotides agree with TRBD2. The CDR3 extends over 11 amino acids. Germline V lookup: CDR1 DFQATT, CDR2 SNEGSKA (reference sequence). The CDR3 DNA sequence: TGCAGTGCTAGGACTTCTAGCGGGAGTCTCTTC. Translated, it gives CSARTSSGSLF.

The chain couples TRBV19 to TRBJ2-3; 7 nucleotides match TRBD1. CDR3 length: 18 residues. V lost 6 bases, J lost 3 bases, and 18 bases stayed unmatched. The germline V gene encodes CDR1 LNHDA and CDR2 SQIVND (reference sequence). The CDR3 region is CASSPGELGPGGTDTQYF. CDR3 DNA sequence: TGTGCCAGTAGCCCAGGAGAACTTGGACCAGGGGGTACAGATACGCAGTATTTT.

The genes are TRBV9 and TRBJ2-1; 10 nucleotides align to TRBD1. The CDR3 spans 17 residues. Germline lookup yields CDR1 SGDLS and CDR2 YYNGEE. V shed 0 bases, J shed 9 bases, and the junction held 12 bases outside the gene matches. The chain's CDR3 is CASSVGTRQGARVEQFF. CDR3 bases: TGTGCCAGCAGCGTAGGAACCAGACAGGGGGCGAGAGTTGAGCAGTTCTTC.

The J gene is TRBJ2-1, the V gene TRBV5-1; 12 bases align to TRBD2. This CDR3 contains 19 residues. Per germline, CDR1 SGHRS and CDR2 YFSETQ. V trimming: 4 bases; J trimming: 8 bases; junction bases outside the gene matches: 19. DNA of the CDR3: TGCGCCAGCAGCCGGGGGGACGACCCACGGACTAGCGGGAACGATGAGCAGTTCTTC. Amino acid sequence: CASSRGDDPRTSGNDEQFF.

This clone was counted a few times. J is TRBJ2-7 and V is TRBV30; 7 bases line up with TRBD2. Germline lookup yields CDR1 GTSNPN and CDR2 SVGIG (reference sequence). The CDR3 is made up of 14 amino acids. After removal of 0 bases from V and 0 bases from J, the junction contained 2 bases not matched to a gene. The CDR3 sequence: CAWSVGGGSYEQYF. The CDR3, as DNA: TGTGCCTGGAGTGTAGGCGGGGGCTCCTACGAGCAGTACTTC. Supplemented by reference TRBV30 and TRBJ2-7, the full variable domain reads SQTIHQWPATLVQPVGSPLSLECTVEGTSNPNLYWYRQAAGRGLQLLFYSVGIGQISSEVPQNLSASRPQDRQFILSSKKLLLSDSGFYLCAWSVGGGSYEQYFGPGTRLTVT.

The chain is built from TRBV5-4 and TRBJ1-5, with 9 bases aligning to TRBD1. The length of the CDR3 is 14 residues. Per the germline V gene, CDR1 is SGHNT and CDR2 is YYREEE (reference sequence). V shed 2 bases and J 5 bases; nucleotides not matched to a gene: 2. The CDR3 bases are TGTGCCAGCAGCTTACAGGGGGCCCATCAGCCCCAGCATTTT. Amino acid sequence: CASSLQGAHQPQHF.

This chain links TRBV6-1 with TRBJ1-2, with TRBD1 as a possible D gene (5 bases). Trimming cost V 3 bases and J 7 bases, with 9 bases left between them. The germline CDR1 and CDR2 sequences are MNHNS and SASEGT. This CDR3 is 12 amino acids long. Written as DNA, the CDR3 is TGTGCCAGCAGTGACAGGGTAGGTGGCTACACCTTC. Translation: CASSDRVGGYTF.

The rearrangement uses TRBV4-2 and TRBJ1-3, with D possibly TRBD1 on 5 matching bases. Trimming took off 0 bases at V and 16 bases at J, with 16 bases between the two ends. Germline lookup yields CDR1 LGHNA and CDR2 YNFKEQ. The CDR3 sequence is 13 residues long. This chain's CDR3 is CASSQDLFRAFYF. In DNA form, the CDR3 reads TGTGCCAGCAGCCAAGATCTTTTCAGGGCGTTTTATTTT.